This entry describes one T cell receptor (beta chain). Per the original methods: It was from reference gene primer amplification that nucleated cell counts were estimated. TCRdb keeps only in-frame clones here, not all; method: immunoSEQ multiplex PCR. V and J calls and clone size follow that table, whereas D and trimming were derived from the DNA. The table shows 50,000 to 65,000 clones, with around 83% occurring only once. CDR1 and CDR2 from the germline V gene are SGHRS and YFSETQ. The ends lost 5 bases at V and 4 bases at J; junction bases unmatched: 9. The CDR3 has 16 amino acids. These data belong to a study of blood T cell repertoires in COVID-19. Study-wide context: COVID-19 samples from acute and convalescent phases originated in the United States, Italy and Spain. T cells, B-cell-depleted T cells, or PBMCs provided the cDNA or gDNA that served as material.

Sequenced input: peripheral blood. This sequence originates from a human donor in a cohort sampled during active COVID-19. The chain carries TRBV5-1 and TRBJ2-5; TRBD2 matches at 12 bases. CDR3 protein: CASRRALAGGPETQYF. CDR3 DNA: TGCGCCAGCAGGCGCGCACTAGCGGGGGGACCAGAGACCCAGTACTTC.